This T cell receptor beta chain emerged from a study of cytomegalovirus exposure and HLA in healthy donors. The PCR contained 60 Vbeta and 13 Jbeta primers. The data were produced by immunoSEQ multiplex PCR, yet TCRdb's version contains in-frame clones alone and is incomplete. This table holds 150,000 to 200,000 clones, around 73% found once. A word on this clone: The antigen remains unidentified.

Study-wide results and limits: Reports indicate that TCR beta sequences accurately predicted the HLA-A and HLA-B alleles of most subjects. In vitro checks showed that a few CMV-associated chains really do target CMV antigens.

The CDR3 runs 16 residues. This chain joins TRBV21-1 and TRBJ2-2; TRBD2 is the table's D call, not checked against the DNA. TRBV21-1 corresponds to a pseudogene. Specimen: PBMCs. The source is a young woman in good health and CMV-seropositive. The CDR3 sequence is CASSKGAATNTGELFF. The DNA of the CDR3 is TGTGCCAGCAGCAAAGGCGCGGCAACGAACACCGGGGAGCTGTTTTTT.